Each of the 23 T cell receptor beta chains below was sequenced from the same sample in a study of T cells after yellow fever vaccination. TCRdb re-derived calls from the 5' RACE reads in MiXCR, one entry per CDR3 protein. This sample carries 200,000 to 250,000 distinct CDR3 sequences, 2.5% to 3.5% of them seen once, and the ten largest clones take roughly 3%. Sequencing used CD4+ T cells sorted from PBMCs, obtained 10 days after the yellow fever booster vaccination. These TCRs come from a man younger than 30 who received the YFV17D yellow fever vaccine.

There are many counts of this clonotype. The CDR3 bases are TGTGCCAGCAGCCATCGGGACAGGGGGCTATCTAAGATTTACCGCTACAATGAGCAGTTCTTC. Translation gives CASSHRDRGLSKIYRYNEQFF. This chain connects TRBV7-2 to TRBJ2-1, with 12 bases fitting TRBD1. This CDR3 is built from 21 residues. Trimming removed 5 bases from V and 3 bases from J; junction bases left unmatched: 20. CDR1 and CDR2 from the germline V gene are SGHTA and FQGNSA.

This clonotype was picked up many times. V is TRBV23-1 and J is TRBJ2-3, with 8 nucleotides matching TRBD1. TRBV23-1 is an open reading frame whose function is uncertain. V lost 10 bases, J lost 0 bases, and 9 bases stayed unmatched. The CDR3 runs to 15 residues. The CDR3 DNA follows: TGCGCCACAGCGACAGGGGACGGGAGCACAGATACGCAGTATTTT. Its translation is CATATGDGSTDTQYF.

This clonotype was seen many times. V gene TRBV7-2 combines with J gene TRBJ2-1; 7 bases map to TRBD1. Germline V gives CDR1 SGHTA, CDR2 FQGNSA. J gave up 0 bases and V 5 bases, and 4 bases lay outside the gene matches. The CDR3 has 15 residues. CDR3 amino acids: CASSPRQGSYNEQFF. In nucleotides, the CDR3 is TGTGCCAGCAGCCCGAGACAGGGCTCCTACAATGAGCAGTTCTTC.

This clonotype was seen repeatedly, ten times or more. CDR3 protein: CASRLIAGGDNEQFF. The CDR3 nucleotides read TGTGCCAGCAGGCTAATAGCGGGGGGGGACAATGAGCAGTTCTTC. The rearrangement uses TRBV11-2 and TRBJ2-1; 11 bases map to TRBD2. The CDR3 is made up of 15 amino acids. Germline V lookup: CDR1 SGHAT, CDR2 FQNNGV. Trimming at V came to 6 bases and at J to 5 bases, leaving 6 bases not matched to a gene.

The chain recombines TRBV18 with TRBJ1-2, with D possibly matching TRBD1 (6 bases). Trimming cost V 2 bases and J 6 bases, with 22 bases left between them. The CDR3 runs 17 residues. Germline CDR1 is KGHSH and CDR2 is LQKENI. The CDR3 reads CASSPGGRAITHDGYTF. For the CDR3, the DNA is TGTGCCAGCTCACCAGGGGGCAGGGCGATTACTCATGATGGCTACACCTTC.

This clonotype was detected only a few times. CDR3 protein: CATSVAGVSGELFF. DNA of the CDR3: TGTGCCACCAGCGTCGCAGGGGTTTCCGGGGAGCTGTTTTTT. The gene calls are TRBV15 and TRBJ2-2; tentative D call: TRBD1 (6 bases). The CDR3 is made up of 14 amino acids. With 5 bases removed from V and 6 bases from J, the gap between germline ends came to 13 bases. The germline V gene has CDR1 LNHNV and CDR2 YYDKDF (reference sequence).

This clonotype was seen a few times. The rearrangement joins TRBV11-2 to TRBJ2-7; unclear D gene. There are 14 residues in the CDR3. The V end was cut by 7 bases, the J end by 4 bases, with 17 bases between. Germline V lookup: CDR1 SGHAT, CDR2 FQNNGV. The CDR3 nucleotides are TGTGCCAGCACCATGGGCAGTCTCGAATACGAGCAGTACTTC. Its translation: CASTMGSLEYEQYF.

This clonotype was counted ten times or more. The chain links TRBV7-2 to TRBJ2-1; D gene uncertain. The germline V gene has CDR1 SGHTA and CDR2 FQGNSA. V was pared by 4 bases and J by 6 bases, with 19 bases between. This CDR3 spans 16 amino acids. As DNA, the CDR3 is TGTGCCAGCAGCTCTCCCCCGCGCCAGACACCCAATGAGCAGTTCTTC. It encodes CASSSPPRQTPNEQFF.

This clonotype showed up many times. The chain couples TRBV7-9 to TRBJ1-1; 11 nucleotides agree with TRBD1. Germline-derived CDR1 and CDR2 are SEHNR and FQNEAQ (reference sequence). CDR3 length: 16 amino acids. Trimming took 1 base from V and 3 from J; bases not matched to a gene: 4. The CDR3 bases are TGTGCCAGCAGCTTAGGCGGGACAGGGGGGTACACTGAAGCTTTCTTT. It codes for CASSLGGTGGYTEAFF.

At least ten counts were recorded for this clonotype. The chain has TRBV5-1 and TRBJ1-2; maybe TRBD1 (5 bases). The V gene lost 0 bases and the J gene lost 8 bases, with 14 bases spanning the gap. Germline V gives CDR1 SGHRS, CDR2 YFSETQ. This CDR3 has 14 residues. CDR3 coding DNA: TGCGCCAGCAGCTTGGAAACAGGAGCGAACGGCTACACCTTC. Protein: CASSLETGANGYTF.

V gene TRBV5-1 combines with J gene TRBJ2-6, with a tentative D call TRBD1 (6 bases). Trimming shortened V by 1 base and J by 1 base, and 9 bases separated the two germline ends. Germline assignment: CDR1 SGHRS and CDR2 YFSETQ. The length of the CDR3 is 16 residues. The CDR3 nucleotides are TGCGCCAGCAGCTTGACTACAGGGTCTGGGGCCAACGTCCTGACTTTC. This gives the protein CASSLTTGSGANVLTF.

This clonotype was detected only a few times. The V gene is TRBV6-2 or TRBV6-3, the J gene TRBJ2-3; no clear D. Trimming removed 2 bases at V and 0 bases at J, with 15 bases between. CDR3 length: 17 amino acids. CDR1 is MNHEY and CDR2 is SVGEGT in the germline V gene. CDR3 DNA: TGTGCCAGCAGTTACCTCCCGGGCAGAGGCAGCACAGATACGCAGTATTTT. It specifies CASSYLPGRGSTDTQYF.

The table lists this clonotype with many counts. V usage is TRBV5-5 and J usage is TRBJ2-5, with 12 positions matching TRBD2. Germline V CDR1 and CDR2: SGHKS, YYEKEE (reference sequence). CDR3 length: 16 residues. After removal of 2 bases from V and 1 base from J, the junction contained 3 bases not matched to a gene. The CDR3 loop is CASSFGLAGSQETQYF. The CDR3 bases are TGTGCCAGCAGCTTCGGACTAGCGGGGAGCCAAGAGACCCAGTACTTC.

This clonotype showed up many times. CDR3 bases: TGCAGTGCCCACATACGCTCCTCCCAGGGCAATGAGCAGTTCTTC. It codes for CSAHIRSSQGNEQFF. The chain links TRBV20-1 to TRBJ2-1; tentatively, D is TRBD1 (5 bases). V shed 6 bases and J shed 6 bases, with 21 bases lying between them. The CDR3 consists of 15 residues. Germline loops: CDR1 DFQATT, CDR2 SNEGSKA (reference sequence).

This clonotype was counted only a few times. CDR3 sequence (DNA): TGTGCCAGCAGCCAAGATCTCCGGGGGCGTAATTCACCCCTCCACTTT. Translating gives CASSQDLRGRNSPLHF. This sequence joins TRBV4-2 and TRBJ1-6; a weak D match, TRBD1 (6 bases). Germline V gene sequence: CDR1 LGHNA, CDR2 YNFKEQ. The CDR3 loop spans 16 amino acids. V shed 0 bases and J shed 6 bases, with 12 bases lying between them.

The table lists this clonotype with a few counts. The chain couples TRBV7-2 to TRBJ2-5; perhaps TRBD1 as D (7 bases). V lost 5 bases and J lost 5, with 15 bases in between. Germline lookup yields CDR1 SGHTA and CDR2 FQGNSA. The CDR3 extends over 14 amino acids. CDR3 coding DNA: TGTGCCAGCAGCGCCCGGAGGGGGCTGGAGACCCAGTACTTC. Residues: CASSARRGLETQYF.

This clonotype showed up just a few times. CDR3 region: CASSPRMAAEAFF. CDR3 nucleotide sequence: TGTGCCAGCAGTCCTCGGATGGCGGCTGAAGCTTTCTTT. This chain joins TRBV9 and TRBJ1-1; D remains ambiguous. Germline values: CDR1 SGDLS, CDR2 YYNGEE. Trimming removed 5 bases from V and 6 bases from J, with 14 bases in between. The CDR3 has 13 residues.

This clonotype was seen a handful of times. The chain is built from TRBV30 and TRBJ2-2; D not resolved. This CDR3 is built from 14 residues. The germline V gene has CDR1 GTSNPN and CDR2 SVGIG (reference sequence). V lost 1 base to trimming and J lost 5 bases, with 11 bases between them. CDR3 loop: CAWSEGRSTGELFF. As DNA, the CDR3 is TGTGCCTGGAGTGAGGGCAGGTCAACCGGGGAGCTGTTTTTT.

The V gene is TRBV2, the J gene TRBJ2-2; D possibly uses TRBD1 or TRBD2 (5 bases each). Germline V gene data show CDR1 as SNHLY and CDR2 as FYNNEI. V lost 7 bases, J lost 5 bases, and 8 bases lay in between. The CDR3 consists of 12 residues. In DNA form, the CDR3 reads TGTGCCAGCACTGGGGGAACCGGGGAGCTGTTTTTT. It translates to CASTGGTGELFF.

This clonotype has only a few counts. V usage is TRBV12-3 or TRBV12-4 and J usage is TRBJ1-5; D ambiguous. The CDR3 covers 13 residues. V was pared by 5 bases and J by 4 bases, with 9 bases between. In DNA form, the CDR3 reads TGTGCCAGCAGTACGCGGGAAAATCAGCCCCAGCATTTT. Amino acids: CASSTRENQPQHF.

This clonotype appeared many times. The V call is TRBV5-1, the J call TRBJ2-1; 13 bases agree with TRBD2. In germline, CDR1 is SGHRS, CDR2 YFSETQ. V was clipped by 7 bases and J by 7 bases; unmatched bases: 8. This CDR3 spans 15 amino acids. CDR3 in amino acids: CASRLAGGTVNEQFF. CDR3 nucleotide sequence: TGCGCCAGCCGACTAGCGGGGGGTACCGTAAATGAGCAGTTCTTC.

The V gene is TRBV29-1, the J gene TRBJ2-1; 8 bases line up with TRBD2. The germline CDR1 and CDR2 sequences are SQVTM and ANQGSEA. The CDR3 totals 11 residues. This chain's CDR3 is CSGLARHEQFF. In DNA, the CDR3 is TGCAGTGGACTAGCTCGGCATGAGCAGTTCTTC.

Many counts were recorded for this clonotype. The chain couples TRBV7-2 to TRBJ1-1; D possibly corresponds to TRBD1 (5 bases). Per germline, CDR1 SGHTA and CDR2 FQGNSA. With 5 bases removed from V and 1 base from J, the gap between germline ends came to 8 bases. The CDR3 has 13 residues. The CDR3 nucleotides are TGTGCCAGCAGCAAGACAGCGAACACTGAAGCTTTCTTT. Its translation is CASSKTANTEAFF.